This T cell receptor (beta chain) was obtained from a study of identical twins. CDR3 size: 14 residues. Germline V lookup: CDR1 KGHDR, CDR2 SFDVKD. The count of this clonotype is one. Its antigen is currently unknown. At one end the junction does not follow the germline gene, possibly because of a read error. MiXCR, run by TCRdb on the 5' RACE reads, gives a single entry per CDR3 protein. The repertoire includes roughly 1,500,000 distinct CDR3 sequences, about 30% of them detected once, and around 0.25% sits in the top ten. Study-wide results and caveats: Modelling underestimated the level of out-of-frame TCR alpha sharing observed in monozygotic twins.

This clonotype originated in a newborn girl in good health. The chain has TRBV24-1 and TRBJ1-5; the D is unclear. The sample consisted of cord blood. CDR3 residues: CATSDCEEQSAPAF. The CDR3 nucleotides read TGTGCCACCAGTGATTGTGAGGAGCAATCAGCCCCAGCATTT.